These 22 T cell receptor beta chains originate from one sample sequenced in a study of cytomegalovirus exposure and HLA in healthy donors. Primers for the PCR totalled 60 Vbeta and 13 Jbeta. Clones were sequenced by immunoSEQ multiplex PCR, and TCRdb holds only the in-frame ones, with some missing. The sample includes about 200,000 clones, 79% of them seen just once. The sequenced material came from PBMCs. These receptors were taken from a girl aged 10 to 17 in good health and CMV-seropositive.

This sequence joins TRBV6-5 and TRBJ1-2, with a possible D match to TRBD1 (6 bases). From germline, CDR1 is MNHEY and CDR2 SVGAGI. V was pared by 5 bases and J by 5 bases, with 12 bases between. This CDR3 has 13 residues. The CDR3 DNA reads TGTGCCAGCAGTCGGGGAGGGGGATATGGCTACACCTTC. This translates into CASSRGGGYGYTF.

The chain employs TRBV9 and TRBJ1-1, with TRBD1 matching 7 bases. CDR1 is SGDLS, CDR2 YYNGEE, per germline. The CDR3 length is 13 residues. Trimming removed 0 bases from V and 8 bases from J; junction bases left unmatched: 4. In DNA, the CDR3 is TGTGCCAGCAGCGTAGATCCGGACAGGGAAGCTTTCTTT. Translation gives CASSVDPDREAFF.

J is TRBJ2-5 and V is TRBV18, with 11 bases that match TRBD1. V shed 3 bases and J 4 bases; nucleotides not matched to a gene: 7. The CDR3 runs 16 residues. Germline values: CDR1 KGHSH, CDR2 LQKENI. The CDR3, as DNA: TGTGCCAGCTCACCGCGGACAGGGGGCGGCTTAGAGACCCAGTACTTC. Translated: CASSPRTGGGLETQYF.

V and J are TRBV4-2 and TRBJ2-2; 9 bases fit TRBD2. With V trimmed by 4 bases and J by 3 bases, 12 bases remained unmatched. CDR3 length: 18 amino acids. Germline assignment: CDR1 LGHNA and CDR2 YNFKEQ. The CDR3 DNA reads as TGTGCCAGCAGCCCCATGGGCGGGGGGGCCTTGGACACCGGGGAGCTGTTTTTT. Translating it yields CASSPMGGGALDTGELFF.

This clone came up a few times. The chain carries TRBV7-2 and TRBJ1-2; 9 bases are a match to TRBD1. Trimming removed 4 bases from V and 3 bases from J; junction bases left unmatched: 6. The CDR3 spans 15 residues. Germline values: CDR1 SGHTA, CDR2 FQGNSA. CDR3: CASSSGDRVDYGYTF. As DNA, the CDR3 is TGTGCCAGCAGCTCAGGGGACAGGGTTGACTATGGCTACACCTTC.

The gene calls are TRBV20-1 and TRBJ2-1, with 8 nucleotides matching TRBD2. Germline V gene sequence: CDR1 DFQATT, CDR2 SNEGSKA (reference sequence). CDR3 length: 10 residues. Trimming removed 8 bases from V and 16 bases from J; junction bases left unmatched: 10. The chain's CDR3 is CSPGRLAGFF. The CDR3 DNA reads TGCAGTCCAGGGAGGCTAGCGGGTTTCTTC.

This clone was detected a few times. V usage is TRBV4-1 and J usage is TRBJ2-1; 12 bases line up with TRBD2. CDR3 length: 15 amino acids. V was pared by 4 bases and J by 5 bases, with 3 bases of the junction left unmatched. The germline V gene encodes CDR1 MGHRA and CDR2 YSYEKL. The CDR3 sequence: CASSPLAGGNNEQFF. The CDR3, as DNA: TGCGCCAGCAGCCCACTAGCGGGGGGTAACAATGAGCAGTTCTTC.

The chain recombines TRBV7-6 with TRBJ2-3; possibly TRBD2 for D (5 bases). The CDR3 has 12 amino acids. The V end was cut by 2 bases, the J end by 6 bases, with 6 bases between. Germline CDR1 SGHVS, CDR2 FNYEAQ. The chain's CDR3 is CASSLSGDTQYF. The DNA of the CDR3 is TGTGCCAGCAGCTTATCGGGGGATACGCAGTATTTT.

This chain uses TRBV5-4 with TRBJ2-3; TRBD1 might be the D (7 bases). The CDR3 loop spans 16 amino acids. Germline CDR1 reads SGHNT; CDR2 reads YYREEE (reference sequence). V was pared by 6 bases and J by 6 bases, with 23 bases between. CDR3 DNA: TGTGCCAGCACCCAAGGGCGCGGGACAGACAGGGATACGCAGTATTTT. Encoded protein: CASTQGRGTDRDTQYF.

V is TRBV18 and J is TRBJ2-3; a weak D match, TRBD2 (6 bases). The germline gives CDR1 KGHSH, CDR2 LQKENI. Trimming stripped 3 bases from V and 2 bases from J, with 9 bases between. The CDR3 is made up of 14 amino acids. DNA of the CDR3: TGTGCCAGCTCACCTAGCGGTTCCACAGATACGCAGTATTTT. It specifies CASSPSGSTDTQYF.

The chain recombines TRBV2 with TRBJ1-5; possibly TRBD1 for D (5 bases). The CDR3 runs to 16 residues. Trimming took 6 bases from V and 3 from J, leaving 18 bases between them. From germline, CDR1 is SNHLY and CDR2 FYNNEI. The DNA for the CDR3 is TGTGCCAGCAGACGGCTTATTGGGGGGGACAATCAGCCCCAGCATTTT. Amino acid sequence: CASRRLIGGDNQPQHF.

Here the CDR3 reads CASSLVTGGRETQYF. The CDR3 region has the DNA TGTGCCAGCAGCTTAGTGACAGGGGGCAGAGAGACCCAGTACTTC. V is TRBV11-2 and J is TRBJ2-5, with 10 bases fitting TRBD1. The CDR3 is 15 residues long. The V segment lost 1 base and the J segment 4 bases; nucleotides outside the gene matches: 3. From germline, CDR1 is SGHAT and CDR2 FQNNGV.

The chain combines TRBV15 with TRBJ1-5; TRBD1 agrees at 9 bases. The CDR3 has 15 amino acids. V shed 1 base, J shed 4 bases, and the junction held 2 bases outside the gene matches. Germline CDR1 LNHNV, CDR2 YYDKDF (reference sequence). The CDR3 reads CATSRAGTGNQPQHF. The CDR3 DNA reads TGTGCCACCAGCAGAGCCGGGACAGGGAATCAGCCCCAGCATTTT.

This chain joins TRBV5-4 and TRBJ2-5, with TRBD2 matching 12 bases. J gave up 5 bases and V 5 bases, and 10 bases lay outside the gene matches. Germline V gene lookup returns CDR1 SGHNT and CDR2 YYREEE (reference sequence). The CDR3 length is 16 residues. The CDR3 here is CASSLPSGGAGETQYF. CDR3 nucleotide sequence: TGTGCCAGCAGTCTCCCTAGCGGGGGGGCCGGGGAGACCCAGTACTTC.

This rearrangement joins TRBV7-9 to TRBJ1-1; D unclear. Germline V CDR1 and CDR2: SEHNR, FQNEAQ (reference sequence). CDR3 size: 14 residues. V gave up 6 bases and J gave up 4 bases, with 15 bases separating them. CDR3 nucleotides: TGTGCCAGCAGAGGTGACCAGGTGCGCACTGAAGCTTTCTTT. Translating it yields CASRGDQVRTEAFF.

This clone was seen more than once but under ten times. This chain uses TRBV4-2 with TRBJ1-2, with D perhaps matching TRBD1 (5 bases). The germline V and J ends were trimmed by 0 bases and 5 bases, with 7 bases remaining between them. Germline CDR1 reads LGHNA; CDR2 reads YNFKEQ. This CDR3 has 13 residues. The CDR3 spells CASSQEGGYGYTF. Here the CDR3 DNA reads TGTGCCAGCAGCCAAGAGGGGGGATATGGCTACACCTTC.

The V call is TRBV19, the J call TRBJ1-5; D gene unclear. This CDR3 comprises 14 residues. V was clipped by 5 bases and J by 0 bases, with 8 bases between them. Germline V gives CDR1 LNHDA, CDR2 SQIVND (reference sequence). CDR3 in DNA: TGTGCCAGTAGTCTGAGAAGTAGCAATCAGCCCCAGCATTTT. Its translation is CASSLRSSNQPQHF.

This chain uses TRBV9 with TRBJ2-1; TRBD2 matches 11 bases. Germline CDR1 reads SGDLS; CDR2 reads YYNGEE. The V gene end was trimmed by 2 bases and the J gene end by 3 bases; junction bases not matched to a gene: 1. The CDR3 is made up of 15 amino acids. CDR3 residues: CASSVTSGVYNEQFF. In nucleotides, the CDR3 is TGTGCCAGCAGCGTGACTAGCGGGGTCTACAATGAGCAGTTCTTC. The full variable domain, its missing parts supplied by reference TRBV9 and TRBJ2-1, is DSGVTQTPKHLITATGQRVTLRCSPRSGDLSVYWYQQSLDQGLQFLIQYYNGEERAKGNILERFSAQQFPDLHSELNLSSLELGDSALYFCASSVTSGVYNEQFFGPGTRLTVL.

V is TRBV4-3 and J is TRBJ2-3; D is perhaps TRBD2 (5 bases). The CDR3 spans 16 residues. Trimming removed 1 base from V and 4 bases from J, with 15 bases in between. Germline V gene lookup returns CDR1 LGHNA and CDR2 YSLEER. The DNA of the CDR3 is TGCGCCAGCAGCCAAGTTCCCCCGGGGATAGCAGATACGCAGTATTTT. Protein: CASSQVPPGIADTQYF.

J is TRBJ1-1 and V is TRBV5-5, with 7 bases identical to TRBD1. The J segment lost 0 bases and the V segment lost 0 bases, leaving 8 bases of the junction unmatched. Germline-derived CDR1 and CDR2 are SGHKS and YYEKEE (reference sequence). The CDR3 consists of 17 residues. The CDR3 DNA is TGTGCCAGCAGCTTGGTGAGACAGGGCGGGATGAACACTGAAGCTTTCTTT. This sequence encodes CASSLVRQGGMNTEAFF.

This chain joins TRBV6-5 and TRBJ2-7; D is perhaps TRBD1 (6 bases). The germline gives CDR1 MNHEY, CDR2 SVGAGI. The V end lost 5 bases, the J end lost 4 bases, and 9 bases lay between the germline ends. CDR3 size: 12 residues. The CDR3, as DNA: TGTGCCAGCAGTCGCCAGGGGTACGAGCAGTACTTC. Translation gives CASSRQGYEQYF.

V gene TRBV13 combines with J gene TRBJ2-1; D is possibly TRBD1 (5 bases). CDR3 length: 14 residues. Germline V lookup: CDR1 PRHDT, CDR2 FYEKMQ (reference sequence). Between the trimmed V and J ends, which lost 5 bases and 4 bases, there was a span of 12 bases. The CDR3 loop reads CASSRQNQYNEQFF. The CDR3 DNA follows: TGTGCCAGCAGCAGACAGAACCAATACAATGAGCAGTTCTTC. Together with reference TRBV13 and TRBJ2-1, the CDR3 gives the full variable domain: AAGVIQSPRHLIKEKRETATLKCYPIPRHDTVYWYQQGPGQDPQFLISFYEKMQSDKGSIPDRFSAQQFSDYHSELNMSSLELGDSALYFCASSRQNQYNEQFFGPGTRLTVL.